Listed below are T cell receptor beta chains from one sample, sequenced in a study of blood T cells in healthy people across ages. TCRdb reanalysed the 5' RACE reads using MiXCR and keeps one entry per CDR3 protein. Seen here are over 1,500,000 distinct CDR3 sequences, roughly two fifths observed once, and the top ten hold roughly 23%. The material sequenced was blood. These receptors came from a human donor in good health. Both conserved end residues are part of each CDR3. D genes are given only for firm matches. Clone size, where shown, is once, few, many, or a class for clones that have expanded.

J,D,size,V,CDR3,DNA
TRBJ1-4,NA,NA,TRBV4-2,CASSQEVGGARDEKLFF,TGTGCCAGCAGCCAAGAAGTAGGAGGGGCGCGGGATGAAAAACTGTTTTTT
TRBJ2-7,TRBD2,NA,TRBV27,CASSSSSGGCDEQYF,TGTGCCAGCAGTTCATCTAGCGGGGGGTGCGACGAGCAGTACTTC
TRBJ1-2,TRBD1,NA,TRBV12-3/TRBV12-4,CASSRRDRESGYTF,TGTGCCAGCAGCCGCCGGGACAGGGAAAGTGGCTACACCTTC
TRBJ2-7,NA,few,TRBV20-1,CSARDQTVYEQYF,TGCAGTGCTAGAGATCAGACCGTCTACGAGCAGTACTTC
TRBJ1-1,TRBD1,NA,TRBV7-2,CASSIRDRHTEAFF,TGTGCCAGCAGCATCCGGGACAGGCACACTGAAGCTTTCTTT
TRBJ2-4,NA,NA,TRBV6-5,CASSRGAIYNEQYF,TGTGCCAGCAGCCGCGGAGCAATTTACAATGAGCAGTACTTC
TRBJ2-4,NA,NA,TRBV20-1,CSAPLIGGAGYGKNIQYF,TGCAGTGCTCCCCTCATAGGGGGGGCCGGGTACGGCAAAAACATTCAGTACTTC
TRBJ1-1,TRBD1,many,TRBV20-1,CSARDLRGRGGGTEAFF,TGCAGTGCTAGGGACTTGAGGGGGCGCGGAGGTGGCACTGAAGCTTTCTTT
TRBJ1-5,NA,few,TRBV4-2,CASSQGTRENQPQHF,TGTGCCAGCAGCCAAGGTACCAGGGAAAATCAGCCCCAGCATTTT
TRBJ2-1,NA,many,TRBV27,CASSLDGLYNEQFF,TGTGCCAGCAGTTTAGATGGGCTGTACAATGAGCAGTTCTTC
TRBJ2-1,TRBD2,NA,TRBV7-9,CASSPPGGAFWDEQFF,TGTGCCAGCAGCCCACCCGGGGGGGCCTTTTGGGATGAGCAGTTCTTC
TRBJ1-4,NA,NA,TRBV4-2,CASSQATVGLSEKLFF,TGTGCCAGCAGCCAAGCTACAGTCGGTTTGAGTGAAAAACTGTTTTTT
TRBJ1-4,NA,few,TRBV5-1,CASSQGQNGEKLFF,TGCGCCAGCAGCCAAGGACAGAATGGAGAAAAACTGTTTTTT
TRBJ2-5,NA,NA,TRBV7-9,CASSSRGTGLGEETQYF,TGTGCCAGCAGCTCCAGAGGTACCGGGCTGGGAGAAGAGACCCAGTACTTC
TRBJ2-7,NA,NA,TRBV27,CASSFRGYYEQYF,TGTGCCAGCAGTTTCCGGGGTTACTACGAGCAGTACTTC
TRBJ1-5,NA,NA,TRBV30,CAWNAPTRGNQPQHF,TGTGCCTGGAACGCACCCACCCGCGGCAATCAGCCCCAGCATTTT
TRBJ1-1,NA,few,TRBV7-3,CASSHLQGTEAFF,TGTGCCAGCAGCCATCTCCAGGGCACTGAAGCTTTCTTT
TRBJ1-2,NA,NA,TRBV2,CASSPYHGYTF,TGTGCCAGCAGTCCGTATCATGGCTACACCTTC
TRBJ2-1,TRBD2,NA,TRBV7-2,CASSLSGGASGNEQFF,TGTGCCAGCAGCTTGAGCGGGGGGGCCTCTGGGAATGAGCAGTTCTTC
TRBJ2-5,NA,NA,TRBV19,CASSLTGVETPYF,TGTGCCAGTAGTCTCACGGGGGTAGAGACCCCGTACTTC
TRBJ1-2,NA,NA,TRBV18,CASSPTHASYGYTF,TGTGCCAGCTCACCAACTCATGCTAGCTATGGCTACACCTTC
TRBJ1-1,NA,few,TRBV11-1,CASSLSRHNEAFF,TGTGCCAGCAGCTTGAGCAGGCACAATGAAGCTTTCTTT
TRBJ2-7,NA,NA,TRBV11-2,CASSFTQGSGDEQYF,TGTGCCAGCAGCTTTACCCAGGGTTCAGGCGACGAGCAGTACTTC
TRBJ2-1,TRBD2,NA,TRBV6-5,CASTAGGPYNEQFF,TGTGCCAGCACCGCGGGGGGGCCTTACAATGAGCAGTTCTTC
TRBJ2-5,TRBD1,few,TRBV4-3,CASSQDTGQGFTQYF,TGCGCCAGCAGCCAAGATACGGGACAGGGATTTACCCAGTACTTC
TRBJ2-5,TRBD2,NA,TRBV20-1,CSARVSGGSETQYF,TGCAGTGCTAGAGTTAGCGGGGGGTCAGAGACCCAGTACTTC
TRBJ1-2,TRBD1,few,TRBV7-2,CASREPWTGRYGYTF,TGTGCCAGCAGAGAACCTTGGACAGGGCGATATGGCTACACCTTC
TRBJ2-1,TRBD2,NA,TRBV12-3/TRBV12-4,CASRAAGEDNEQFF,TGTGCCAGCAGAGCAGCGGGGGAGGACAATGAGCAGTTCTTC
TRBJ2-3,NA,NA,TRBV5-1,CASSSGTDYTQYF,TGCGCCAGCAGCTCGGGGACCGACTATACGCAGTATTTT
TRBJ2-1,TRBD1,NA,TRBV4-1,CASSQRVSGTGQYDEQFF,TGCGCCAGCAGCCAACGCGTATCCGGGACAGGGCAGTACGATGAGCAGTTCTTC
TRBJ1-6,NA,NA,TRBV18,CASSPSGQYSPLHF,TGTGCCAGCTCACCCAGCGGACAGTATTCACCCCTCCACTTT
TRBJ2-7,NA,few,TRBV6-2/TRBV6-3,CASSYGGVPVDEQYF,TGTGCCAGCAGTTACGGAGGGGTCCCCGTTGACGAGCAGTACTTC
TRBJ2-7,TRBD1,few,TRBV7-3,CASSLTGDRGDEQYF,TGTGCCAGCAGCTTAACAGGAGACAGGGGGGACGAGCAGTACTTC
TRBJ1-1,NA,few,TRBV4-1,CASSQDTGETEAFF,TGCGCCAGCAGCCAAGATACGGGGGAGACTGAAGCTTTCTTT
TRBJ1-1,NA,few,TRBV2,CASSERGYTEAFF,TGTGCCAGCAGTGAAAGGGGGTACACTGAAGCTTTCTTT
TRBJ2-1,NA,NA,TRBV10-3,CAISESSGRNEQFF,TGTGCCATCAGTGAGAGTTCAGGGCGCAATGAGCAGTTCTTC
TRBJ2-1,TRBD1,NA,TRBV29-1,CSAGSGTVGNEQFF,TGCAGCGCCGGATCCGGGACAGTAGGGAATGAGCAGTTCTTC
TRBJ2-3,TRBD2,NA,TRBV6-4,CASSDFGEGSTQYF,TGTGCCAGCAGTGACTTTGGGGAGGGATCGACGCAGTATTTT
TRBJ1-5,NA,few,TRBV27,CASSLWAGEDGQPQHF,TGTGCCAGCAGTTTATGGGCAGGGGAGGATGGTCAGCCCCAGCATTTT
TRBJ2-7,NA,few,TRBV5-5,CASSLRGTASSYEQYF,TGTGCCAGCAGCTTGCGGGGGACAGCTAGCTCCTACGAGCAGTACTTC
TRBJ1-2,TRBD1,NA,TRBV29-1,CSVDQQGPGYTF,TGCAGCGTTGATCAACAGGGGCCTGGCTACACCTTC
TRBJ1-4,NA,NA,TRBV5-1,CASSGAGSNEKLFF,TGCGCCAGCAGCGGCGCAGGGTCTAATGAAAAACTGTTTTTT
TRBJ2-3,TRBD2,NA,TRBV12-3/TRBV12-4,CASTAGGQDTQYF,TGTGCCAGCACGGCGGGGGGGCAAGATACGCAGTATTTT
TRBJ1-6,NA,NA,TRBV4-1,CASSQDTGSAPLHF,TGCGCCAGCAGCCAAGATACGGGGTCGGCACCCCTCCACTTT
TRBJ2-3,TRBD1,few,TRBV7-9,CASSPTGTDNTDTQYF,TGTGCCAGCAGCCCGACCGGGACAGACAACACAGATACGCAGTATTTT
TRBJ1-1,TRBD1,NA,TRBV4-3,CASSQVAGGSTEAFF,TGCGCCAGCAGCCAAGTGGCAGGGGGCAGCACTGAAGCTTTCTTT
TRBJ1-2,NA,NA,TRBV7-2,CASSLVVGVGYGYTF,TGTGCCAGCAGCTTAGTGGTGGGCGTAGGATATGGCTACACCTTC
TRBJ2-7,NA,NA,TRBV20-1,CSARRRVANEQYF,TGCAGTGCTCGCAGGAGGGTTGCGAACGAGCAGTACTTC
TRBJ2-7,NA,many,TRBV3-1,CASSQGATYEQYF,TGTGCCAGCAGCCAAGGGGCTACCTACGAGCAGTACTTC
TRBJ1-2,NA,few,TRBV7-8,CASSLAQGTYYGYTF,TGTGCCAGCAGCTTAGCCCAGGGAACCTACTATGGCTACACCTTC
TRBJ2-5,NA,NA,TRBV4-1,CASKKSGATRQETQYF,TGCGCCAGCAAAAAATCGGGGGCTACCAGACAAGAGACCCAGTACTTC
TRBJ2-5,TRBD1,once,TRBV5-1,CASTLEGGPRWETQYF,TGCGCCAGCACTCTTGAAGGGGGCCCTCGGTGGGAGACCCAGTACTTC
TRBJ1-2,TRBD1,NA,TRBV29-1,CSVDRGLNNYGYTF,TGCAGCGTGGACAGGGGGTTAAATAACTATGGCTACACCTTC
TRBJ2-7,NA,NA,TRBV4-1,CASSQASTSSYEQYF,TGCGCCAGCAGCCAAGCCTCAACTAGCTCCTACGAGCAGTACTTC